This TCR beta chain comes out of a study of identical twins. Study-wide points: Sharing of beta out-of-frame sequences by twins showed a weaker excess. Out-of-frame TCR alpha sharing observed in monozygotic twins exceeded model estimates.

This clonotype was seen at least ten times. The antigen is unknown. CDR3 length: 15 residues. The germline gives CDR1 SEHNR, CDR2 FQNEAQ (reference sequence). The trim removed 5 bases at V and 6 bases at J, leaving 9 bases unmatched. TCRdb passed the 5' RACE reads through MiXCR, listing each CDR3 protein once. This sample has under 300,000 distinct CDR3 sequences, with roughly an eighth found just once. These data were likewise used in another study, on yellow fever vaccine responses in identical twins.

The sample taken for sequencing was memory (CD45RO+) T cells sorted from blood. This sequence was found in a young woman in good health. The chain is built from TRBV7-9 and TRBJ2-2; TRBD1 matches 7 bases. The CDR3 loop reads CASSQGVGYAGELFF. Here the CDR3 DNA reads TGTGCCAGCAGCCAGGGGGTTGGATACGCCGGGGAGCTGTTTTTT. Filled out from reference TRBV7-9 and TRBJ2-2, the complete variable domain reads DTGVSQNPRHKITKRGQNVTFRCDPISEHNRLYWYRQTLGQGPEFLTYFQNEAQLEKSRLLSDRFSAERPKGSFSTLEIQRTEQGDSAMYLCASSQGVGYAGELFFGEGSRLTVL.